Below, one TCR beta chain is given with its context. As yet, its antigen is unknown. A read error may produce the germline difference seen at one junction end. Arm-PCR with iRepertoire HTBI primers amplified the CDR3 regions for these TCR beta libraries. Source study methods: Overall, samples carried more than 55 TRBV and over 12 TRBJ segments. Using its own MiXCR run on the multiplex PCR reads, TCRdb lists one record per CDR3 protein. TCRdb's processing, not the authors' own work, is the source of the V and J calls. The sample contains about 430,000 distinct CDR3 sequences, around a fifth of which appear only once. The data belong to a study of regulatory T cells in long-lasting Graves disease. Whole-study context: The term persistent Graves' disease signified upward of 5 years on antithyroid drugs with positive TSH receptor antibodies.

The study, taken as a whole, reports: Persistent-disease Graves' patients showed less TCR diversity than new cases.

Time point reported: persistent/refractory GD, antithyroid drugs over 5 years with positive TRAb. RNA from PBMCs was the source of the TCR library. Graves' disease diagnosis relied on American Thyroid Association guidelines. This CDR3 is built from 14 residues. The germline V gene has CDR1 MNHEY and CDR2 SMNVEV (reference sequence). This chain links TRBV27 with TRBJ2-7, with D maybe TRBD1 (5 bases). Sequences were derived from peripheral blood mononuclear cells (PBMCs), sampled when the disease was refractory, from a patient treated with antithyroid drugs. The receptor's source is a female donor with Graves disease. CDR3 loop: CASSLRQNSCEQYF. CDR3 nucleotide sequence: TGTGCCAGCAGTTTAAGACAGAACTCCTGCGAGCAGTACTTC.